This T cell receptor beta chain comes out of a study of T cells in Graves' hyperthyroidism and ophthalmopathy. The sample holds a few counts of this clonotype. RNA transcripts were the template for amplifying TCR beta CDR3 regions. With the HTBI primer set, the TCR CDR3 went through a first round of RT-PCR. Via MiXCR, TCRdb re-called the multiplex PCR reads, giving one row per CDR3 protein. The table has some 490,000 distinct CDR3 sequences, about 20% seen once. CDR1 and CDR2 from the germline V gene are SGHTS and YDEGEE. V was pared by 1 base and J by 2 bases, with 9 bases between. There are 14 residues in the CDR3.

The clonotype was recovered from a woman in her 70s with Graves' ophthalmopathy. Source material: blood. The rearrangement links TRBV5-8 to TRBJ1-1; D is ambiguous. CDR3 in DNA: TGTGCCAGCAGCTTGTATGGGGTTAACACTGAAGCTTTCTTT. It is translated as CASSLYGVNTEAFF.